Following are 9 T cell receptor beta chains from one sample sequenced in a study of CD8 T cells in Susac syndrome. Reverse transcription used about 0.45 to 1 ug RNA and random hexamers. TCRdb independently ran MiXCR on the immunoSEQ multiplex PCR reads; one entry per CDR3 protein. Of about 300,000 distinct CDR3 sequences listed, about nine tenths are singletons. The specimen was CD8+ T cells from PBMCs. The receptors stem from a human donor with multiple sclerosis.

This chain joins TRBV6-2 or TRBV6-3 and TRBJ2-7; 9 nucleotides match TRBD1. Germline V lookup: CDR1 MNHEY, CDR2 SVGEGT. With V trimmed by 4 bases and J by 5 bases, 9 bases remained unmatched. This CDR3 has 15 residues. CDR3: CASSSTGTGIHEQYF. The CDR3 region has the DNA TGTGCCAGCAGTTCTACGGGGACAGGGATACACGAGCAGTACTTC.

The chain links TRBV24-1 to TRBJ2-3, with D possibly called TRBD1 or TRBD2 (5 bases each). Germline assignment: CDR1 KGHDR and CDR2 SFDVKD. The CDR3 is 16 residues long. Trimming removed 3 bases from V and 0 bases from J, with 12 bases in between. CDR3 loop: CATSDPDEGSTDTQYF. The CDR3 region has the DNA TGTGCCACCAGTGATCCGGACGAGGGGAGCACAGATACGCAGTATTTT.

The chain couples TRBV14 to TRBJ1-2; D call uncertain. The ends were cut back, 4 bases at V and 4 bases at J, with 16 bases in the middle. The CDR3 consists of 15 residues. CDR1 SGHDN and CDR2 FVKESK come from the germline V gene. DNA for the CDR3: TGTGCCAGCAGCCCCCGGTACGACTCACTCTATGGCTACACCTTC. Its translation: CASSPRYDSLYGYTF.

This chain joins TRBV5-6 and TRBJ2-7; 7 positions agree with TRBD1. With 6 bases clipped from V and 1 base from J, the junction kept 13 bases outside the gene matches. From germline, CDR1 is SGHDT and CDR2 YYEEEE. This CDR3 has 16 amino acids. CDR3 sequence (DNA): TGTGCCAGCACGCCAAAGGCCAGGGGGACATCCTACGAGCAGTACTTC. Translation gives CASTPKARGTSYEQYF.

The chain couples TRBV13 to TRBJ1-4, with D unresolved. The CDR3 spans 14 residues. Trimming shortened V by 7 bases and J by 5 bases, and 14 bases separated the two germline ends. CDR1 and CDR2 (germline): PRHDT, FYEKMQ (reference sequence). As DNA, the CDR3 is TGTGCCAGCACCGTTACGGGGATGAATGAAAAACTGTTTTTT. Translated, it gives CASTVTGMNEKLFF.

The V and J genes are TRBV30 and TRBJ2-7, with TRBD2 matching 8 bases. Germline loops: CDR1 GTSNPN, CDR2 SVGIG (reference sequence). The CDR3 runs to 13 residues. V gave up 0 bases and J gave up 4 bases; unmatched junction bases: 2. CDR3 in amino acids: CAWSVSGGYEQYF. CDR3 DNA sequence: TGTGCCTGGAGTGTAAGCGGGGGATACGAGCAGTACTTC.

The V and J genes are TRBV20-1 and TRBJ1-4; D is uncertain. The CDR3 has 12 amino acids. V lost 5 bases to trimming and J lost 10 bases, with 14 bases between them. CDR1 is DFQATT and CDR2 is SNEGSKA in the germline V gene (reference sequence). The CDR3 sequence: CSAVTKGGKLFF. The CDR3 bases are TGCAGTGCTGTCACCAAGGGTGGAAAACTGTTTTTT.

V is TRBV10-3 and J is TRBJ2-7, with TRBD2 matching over 11 bases. V shed 6 bases, J shed 4 bases, and the junction held 5 bases outside the gene matches. Germline CDR1 ENHRY, CDR2 SYGVKD. The CDR3 is made up of 14 amino acids. The CDR3 is CAIRRLAGSYEQYF. The CDR3 coding sequence is TGTGCCATCAGGCGACTAGCGGGATCTTACGAGCAGTACTTC.

This chain connects TRBV7-9 to TRBJ2-2, with D possibly being TRBD1 or TRBD2 (6 bases each). The CDR3 loop spans 14 amino acids. CDR1 and CDR2 from the germline V gene are SEHNR and FQNEAQ (reference sequence). The V and J ends lost 5 bases and 4 bases respectively, with 11 bases between them. The CDR3 DNA is TGTGCCAGCAGCCCCCCGGGGGCCACCGGGGAGCTGTTTTTT. Residues: CASSPPGATGELFF.